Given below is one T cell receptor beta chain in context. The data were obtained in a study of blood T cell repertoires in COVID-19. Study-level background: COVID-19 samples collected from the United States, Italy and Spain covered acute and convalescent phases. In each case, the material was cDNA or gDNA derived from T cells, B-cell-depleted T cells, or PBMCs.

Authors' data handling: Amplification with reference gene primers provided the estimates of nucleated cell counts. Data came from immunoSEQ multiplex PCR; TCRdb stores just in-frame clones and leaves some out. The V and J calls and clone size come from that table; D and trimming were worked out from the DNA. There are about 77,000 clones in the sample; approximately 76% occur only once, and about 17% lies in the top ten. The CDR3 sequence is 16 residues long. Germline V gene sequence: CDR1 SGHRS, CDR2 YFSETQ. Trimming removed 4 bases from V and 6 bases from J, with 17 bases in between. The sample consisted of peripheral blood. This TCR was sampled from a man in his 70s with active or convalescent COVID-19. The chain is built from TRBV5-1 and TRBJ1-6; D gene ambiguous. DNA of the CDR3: TGCGCCAGCAGCCTTTCGGGTGGGTTGAGTAATTCACCCCTCCACTTT. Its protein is CASSLSGGLSNSPLHF.